These T cell receptor beta chains were read from a single sample in a study of graft-versus-host responses after intestinal transplantation. These receptors lack a known antigen. The data were produced by immunoSEQ multiplex PCR, yet TCRdb's version contains in-frame clones alone and is incomplete. The sample shows roughly 85,000 clones, approximately 90% of them seen only once. This specimen consisted of unstimulated CD8+ T cells sorted from spleen or lymph node cells, obtained before transplant. The source is a human donor who was the organ donor for an intestinal transplant. The CDR3 runs from the conserved cysteine through the conserved F or W. The D gene is left open where the match is weak. Size tells how often a clone was seen (once, few, many) or the class of an expanded clone, and some rows leave it out.

TRBD2	TRBJ2-5	15	NA	TRBV7-9	TGTGCCAGCAGCTGGAGCGGGGGGCCTGGAGAGACCCAGTACTTC	CASSWSGGPGETQYF
NA	TRBJ2-7	12	NA	TRBV19	TGTGCCAGTAGTGCGGACAGATTCGAGCAGTACTTC	CASSADRFEQYF
NA	TRBJ2-5	14	NA	TRBV6-5	TGTGCCAGCAGTGGGGGGTCGCCCCAAGAGACCCAGTACTTC	CASSGGSPQETQYF
NA	TRBJ1-1	14	once	TRBV5-8	TGTGCCAGCAGCGTAAAAGGGAGTACGACTGAAGCTTTCTTT	CASSVKGSTTEAFF
NA	TRBJ2-6	17	once	TRBV4-1	TGCGCCAGCAGCAAAAAAGGGGCAGCCCCTGGGGCCAACGTCCTGACTTTC	CASSKKGAAPGANVLTF
NA	TRBJ2-2	13	once	TRBV5-1	TGCGCCACTGGGAAAGGGAAGACCGGGGAGCTGTTTTTT	CATGKGKTGELFF
TRBD1	TRBJ1-1	15	NA	TRBV6-1	TGTGCCAGCAGTGCCCCGACAGGGGTAAACACTGAAGCTTTCTTT	CASSAPTGVNTEAFF
TRBD1	TRBJ2-7	13	NA	TRBV11-3	TGTGCCACTGAGGACAGGAGCTCCTACGAGCAGTACTTC	CATEDRSSYEQYF
TRBD2	TRBJ2-1	16	NA	TRBV15	TGTGCCACCAGCAGACGGGCGGGGGGTACCTACAATGAGCAGTTCTTC	CATSRRAGGTYNEQFF
NA	TRBJ2-7	12	NA	TRBV27	TGTGCCAGCAGTTCAGCTGCCTACGAGCAGTACTTC	CASSSAAYEQYF
TRBD2	TRBJ2-7	14	NA	TRBV27	TGTGCCAGCAGACCGACTAGCGCGTGGTACGAGCAGTACTTC	CASRPTSAWYEQYF
TRBD2	TRBJ2-7	16	NA	TRBV2	TGTGCCAGCCGGGGCGCTAGCGGGAGGAAATCGGGAGAGCAGTACTTC	CASRGASGRKSGEQYF
TRBD1	TRBJ1-5	14	NA	TRBV29-1	TGCAGCGTCCGATCGGGGACAGGCAATCAGCCCCAGCATTTT	CSVRSGTGNQPQHF